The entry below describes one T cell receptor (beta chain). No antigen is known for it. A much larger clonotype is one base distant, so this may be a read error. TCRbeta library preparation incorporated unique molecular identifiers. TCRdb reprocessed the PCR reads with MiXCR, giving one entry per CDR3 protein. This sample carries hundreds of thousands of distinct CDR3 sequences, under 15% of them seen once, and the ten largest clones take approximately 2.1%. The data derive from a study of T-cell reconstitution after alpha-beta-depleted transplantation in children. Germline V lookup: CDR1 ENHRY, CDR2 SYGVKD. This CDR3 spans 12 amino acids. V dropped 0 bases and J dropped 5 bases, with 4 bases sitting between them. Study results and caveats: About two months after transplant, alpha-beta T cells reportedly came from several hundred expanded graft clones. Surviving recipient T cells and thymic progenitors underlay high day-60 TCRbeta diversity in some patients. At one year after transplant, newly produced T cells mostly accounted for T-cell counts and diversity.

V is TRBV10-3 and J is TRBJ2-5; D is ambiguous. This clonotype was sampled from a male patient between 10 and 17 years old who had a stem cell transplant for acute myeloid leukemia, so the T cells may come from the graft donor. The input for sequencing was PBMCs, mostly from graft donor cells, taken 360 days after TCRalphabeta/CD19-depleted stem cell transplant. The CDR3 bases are TGTGCCATCAGTGAGTCGCTGGAGACCCAGTACTTC. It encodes CAISESLETQYF.